These 25 T cell receptor beta chains were all obtained from the same sample, sequenced in a study of T-cell reconstitution after alpha-beta-depleted transplantation in children (dated by TCRdb to the mid-2010s). Library preparation used PCR. Sequenced using an Illumina HiSeq 2500. TCR libraries were prepared with molecular barcoding, using unique molecular identifiers to normalize TCRbeta repertoire quantification. The raw public data were reprocessed by TCRdb itself: fastp quality trimming at Q25, MiXCR clonotype calling, in-frame beta chains only. Rows matching on CDR3 protein sequence are summarized as one entry with the most common DNA and genes. The sample yields roughly 200,000 distinct CDR3 sequences; around 6.8% were counted once. The top ten clonotypes cover around 3.1% of the sample. The specimen was PBMCs from the stem cell graft donor, collected from the stem cell graft. Every receptor here comes from a human donor who donated a stem cell graft to a child with Wiskott-Aldrich syndrome.

This clonotype has ten or more counts. This chain connects TRBV5-1 to TRBJ2-5; 12 bases agree with TRBD2. Germline V CDR1 and CDR2: SGHRS, YFSETQ. After removal of 0 bases from V and 3 bases from J, the junction contained 0 bases not matched to a gene. This CDR3 contains 15 residues. CDR3 loop: CASSLGLAGEETQYF. The CDR3 DNA sequence: TGCGCCAGCAGCTTGGGACTAGCGGGAGAAGAGACCCAGTACTTC. The whole variable domain, filled in from reference TRBV5-1 and TRBJ2-5, reads KAGVTQTPRYLIKTRGQQVTLSCSPISGHRSVSWYQQTPGQGLQFLFEYFSETQRNKGNFPGRFSGRQFSNSRSEMNVSTLELGDSALYLCASSLGLAGEETQYFGPGTRLLVL.

V is TRBV5-1 and J is TRBJ2-2, with no clear D. Trimming pared 2 bases from V and 7 bases from J, leaving 12 bases between. Per the germline V gene, CDR1 is SGHRS and CDR2 is YFSETQ. The CDR3 has 14 amino acids. The CDR3 DNA reads as TGCGCCAGCAGCTTCCCTAGTTCCGGCGGGGAGCTGTTTTTT. Protein sequence: CASSFPSSGGELFF. Filled out from reference TRBV5-1 and TRBJ2-2, the complete variable domain reads KAGVTQTPRYLIKTRGQQVTLSCSPISGHRSVSWYQQTPGQGLQFLFEYFSETQRNKGNFPGRFSGRQFSNSRSEMNVSTLELGDSALYLCASSFPSSGGELFFGEGSRLTVL.

The table lists this clonotype with many counts. The chain carries TRBV10-3 and TRBJ1-2; a possible D gene is TRBD1 (6 bases). CDR1 is ENHRY and CDR2 is SYGVKD in the germline V gene. The CDR3 covers 14 residues. The germline V and J ends were trimmed by 0 bases and 8 bases, with 13 bases remaining between them. CDR3 in amino acids: CAISESEGGQGYTF. The CDR3 nucleotides are TGTGCCATCAGTGAGTCGGAGGGGGGGCAAGGCTACACCTTC.

The sample holds many counts of this clonotype. This sequence joins TRBV12-3 or TRBV12-4 and TRBJ2-3, with 7 bases identical to TRBD1. V shed 6 bases, J shed 4 bases, and the junction held 13 bases outside the gene matches. The CDR3 sequence is 16 residues long. Here the CDR3 reads CASRTGIQGLADTQYF. The CDR3 coding sequence is TGTGCCAGCAGGACCGGGATACAGGGGTTGGCAGATACGCAGTATTTT.

This clonotype appeared many times. The DNA of the CDR3 is TGTGCCAGCAGCTTAGGACTAGCGGGTGACAATGAGCAGTTCTTC. Its protein product is CASSLGLAGDNEQFF. This chain joins TRBV7-8 and TRBJ2-1; 10 positions match TRBD2. The germline V gene encodes CDR1 SGHVS and CDR2 FQNEAQ. CDR3 length equals 15 residues. The V segment lost 1 base and the J segment 5 bases; nucleotides outside the gene matches: 2.

This clonotype was observed many times. The chain employs TRBV4-3 and TRBJ2-1; D gene unclear. The CDR3 loop spans 15 amino acids. Germline loops: CDR1 LGHNA, CDR2 YSLEER. The V and J ends lost 0 bases and 7 bases respectively, with 13 bases between them. CDR3 loop: CASSQELIFGNEQFF. For the CDR3, the DNA is TGCGCCAGCAGCCAAGAGCTTATATTCGGGAATGAGCAGTTCTTC.

This clonotype was counted at least ten times. This chain connects TRBV20-1 to TRBJ2-7; no clear D gene. V was cut by 3 bases and J by 0 bases, with 12 bases left in between. Germline V CDR1 and CDR2: DFQATT, SNEGSKA (reference sequence). CDR3 length equals 14 residues. The CDR3 loop is CSASPSSISYEQYF. The CDR3 region has the DNA TGCAGTGCTAGCCCCAGCAGTATCTCCTACGAGCAGTACTTC.

The chain is built from TRBV5-1 and TRBJ2-1; no definite D call. This CDR3 comprises 14 residues. CDR1 and CDR2 (germline): SGHRS, YFSETQ. The V gene lost 1 base and the J gene lost 3 bases, with 8 bases spanning the gap. In DNA, the CDR3 is TGCGCCAGCAGCTTGTGGGTCGACTACAATGAGCAGTTCTTC. Translation: CASSLWVDYNEQFF.

V usage is TRBV5-1 and J usage is TRBJ2-1; 8 bases fit TRBD2. J gave up 8 bases and V 3 bases, and 16 bases lay outside the gene matches. In germline, CDR1 is SGHRS, CDR2 YFSETQ. The CDR3 length is 17 residues. In DNA form, the CDR3 reads TGCGCCAGCAGCTCCATGACGGGACTAGTTGGTGTCGATGAGCAGTTCTTC. Translation: CASSSMTGLVGVDEQFF.

Ten or more counts support this clonotype. The chain employs TRBV29-1 and TRBJ2-5, with D tentatively TRBD1 (6 bases). V lost 7 bases and J lost 1, with 10 bases in between. Looked up from germline, CDR1 is SQVTM and CDR2 is ANQGSEA. This CDR3 has 12 amino acids. The CDR3 here is CSAGQSQETQYF. The CDR3, as DNA: TGCAGCGCTGGACAGTCCCAAGAGACCCAGTACTTC.

This clonotype was counted a few times. This sequence joins TRBV5-1 and TRBJ1-1; D ambiguous. V shed 4 bases and J shed 1 base, with 17 bases lying between them. The germline gives CDR1 SGHRS, CDR2 YFSETQ. The CDR3 runs to 16 residues. Here the CDR3 reads CASSLDFAGGNTEAFF. CDR3 DNA sequence: TGCGCCAGCAGCCTAGATTTCGCCGGCGGGAACACTGAAGCTTTCTTT. Together with reference TRBV5-1 and TRBJ1-1, the CDR3 gives the full variable domain: KAGVTQTPRYLIKTRGQQVTLSCSPISGHRSVSWYQQTPGQGLQFLFEYFSETQRNKGNFPGRFSGRQFSNSRSEMNVSTLELGDSALYLCASSLDFAGGNTEAFFGQGTRLTVV.

This clonotype was counted a few times. The chain combines TRBV7-8 with TRBJ2-7; 7 bases match TRBD1. The CDR3 has 15 amino acids. The trim removed 3 bases at V and 2 bases at J, leaving 7 bases unmatched. The germline V gene encodes CDR1 SGHVS and CDR2 FQNEAQ. The CDR3 reads CASSFYRGSPYEQYF. The CDR3 DNA is TGTGCCAGCAGCTTTTACAGGGGATCGCCCTACGAGCAGTACTTC.

This clonotype was counted at least ten times. The genes are TRBV6-2 or TRBV6-3 and TRBJ1-1; TRBD1 might be the D (5 bases). The CDR3 is 12 residues long. V was clipped by 2 bases and J by 10 bases, with 11 bases between them. The germline V gene has CDR1 MNHEY and CDR2 SVGEGT. The CDR3 sequence is CASSYGAVRAFF. CDR3 bases: TGTGCCAGCAGTTACGGGGCGGTCAGAGCTTTCTTT.

This clonotype was counted ten times or more. The rearrangement joins TRBV25-1 to TRBJ1-1; D is possibly TRBD1 (6 bases). V lost 8 bases, J lost 5 bases, and 15 bases lay in between. The CDR3 extends over 13 amino acids. CDR1 is MGHDK and CDR2 is SYGVNS in the germline V gene. CDR3 sequence reads: CASGAGDETEAFF. CDR3 nucleotide sequence: TGTGCCAGCGGAGCAGGGGACGAAACTGAAGCTTTCTTT.

This clonotype was observed many times. The chain couples TRBV21-1 to TRBJ2-7. TRBV21-1 is listed as a pseudogene. The length of the CDR3 is 15 residues. The CDR3 nucleotides read TGTGCCAGCAGCAAAGGTTTCGGCAGGTCCAACGAGCAGTACTTC. Translation: CASSKGFGRSNEQYF.

This clonotype was seen more than once but under ten times. The rearrangement joins TRBV30 to TRBJ2-3, with D perhaps TRBD1 or TRBD2 (5 bases each). The CDR3 is 12 amino acids. V lost 3 bases to trimming and J lost 8 bases, with 12 bases between them. Germline V gene data show CDR1 as GTSNPN and CDR2 as SVGIG (reference sequence). This CDR3 reads CAWRPLGATQYF. CDR3 coding DNA: TGTGCCTGGAGGCCTCTCGGGGCTACGCAGTATTTT.

The sample holds many counts of this clonotype. J is TRBJ2-7 and V is TRBV25-1, with unresolved D. The V end lost 4 bases, the J end lost 7 bases, and 8 bases lay between the germline ends. Per germline, CDR1 MGHDK and CDR2 SYGVNS. This CDR3 contains 11 residues. For the CDR3, the DNA is TGTGCCAGCAGTGCGTTTTGGGAGCAGTACTTC. Protein sequence: CASSAFWEQYF.

This clonotype was recorded at least ten times. J is TRBJ2-3 and V is TRBV4-2; TRBD2 matches 9 bases. V lost 1 base and J lost 0; bases outside the gene matches: 26. The germline gives CDR1 LGHNA, CDR2 YNFKEQ. The CDR3 loop spans 24 amino acids. The CDR3 reads CASSQVAQSKAEGLAPLSTDTQYF. DNA of the CDR3: TGTGCCAGCAGCCAAGTAGCCCAATCGAAAGCAGAGGGACTAGCCCCTCTTAGCACAGATACGCAGTATTTT.

This clonotype was counted ten times or more. The V call is TRBV7-9, the J call TRBJ2-7; 8 nucleotides align to TRBD2. The germline V gene has CDR1 SEHNR and CDR2 FQNEAQ (reference sequence). The ends lost 5 bases at V and 0 bases at J; junction bases unmatched: 6. The CDR3 has 15 amino acids. DNA for the CDR3: TGTGCCAGCAGCGCCCTAGCGGGCCTCTCCTACGAGCAGTACTTC. This sequence encodes CASSALAGLSYEQYF.

On this clonotype itself: It may be a read error: a sequence one base away is much more abundant. The rearrangement joins TRBV20-1 to TRBJ1-2; D unclear. Germline values: CDR1 DFQATT, CDR2 SNEGSKA (reference sequence). CDR3 length: 11 residues. This CDR3 is CCASIAYGYTF. Written as DNA, the CDR3 is TGCTGTGCGAGCATAGCTTATGGCTACACCTTC.

Many counts were recorded for this clonotype. The J gene is TRBJ1-6, the V gene TRBV12-3 or TRBV12-4; D might be TRBD1 (5 bases). Deletions cut 2 bases from V and 6 bases from J, with 17 bases between. The CDR3 covers 17 residues. Written as DNA, the CDR3 is TGTGCCAGCAGTTTATACTCAGGGAGCGTACCTAATTCACCCCTCCACTTT. Its translation is CASSLYSGSVPNSPLHF.

Concerning this clonotype itself: A much larger clone is a single base away; this may be a read error. The genes are TRBV5-1 and TRBJ1-1, with D uncertain. CDR1 is SGHRS and CDR2 is YFSETQ in the germline V gene. The CDR3 totals 14 residues. The CDR3 reads CAISLGLGSTEAFF. The CDR3 DNA follows: TGCGCCATCAGCTTGGGCTTGGGGAGCACTGAAGCTTTCTTT.

This clonotype occurred many times. V is TRBV20-1 and J is TRBJ2-5; D might be TRBD1 (6 bases). V was trimmed by 7 bases and J by 5 bases, leaving 14 bases between them. The CDR3 runs 12 residues. The germline CDR1 and CDR2 sequences are DFQATT and SNEGSKA (reference sequence). This chain's CDR3 is CSGITGQETQYF. Here the CDR3 DNA reads TGCAGTGGAATTACAGGGCAGGAGACCCAGTACTTC.

This clonotype was counted ten times or more. The V call is TRBV5-4, the J call TRBJ1-6; 9 positions match TRBD1. The V segment lost 4 bases and the J segment 6 bases; nucleotides outside the gene matches: 5. CDR3 length: 15 residues. Germline lookup yields CDR1 SGHNT and CDR2 YYREEE (reference sequence). CDR3 sequence reads: CASSANRGLNSPLHF. CDR3 in DNA: TGTGCCAGCAGCGCGAACAGGGGGCTTAATTCACCCCTCCACTTT.

This clonotype has only one observation. A much larger clonotype is one base distant, so this may be a read error. V and J are TRBV2 and TRBJ2-1; no clear D. Germline V CDR1 and CDR2: SNHLY, FYNNEI. The CDR3 length is 10 residues. The CDR3 region has the DNA TGTGCCAGCAGGGGGTATGAGCAGATCTTC. Protein sequence: CASRGYEQIF.